The T cell receptor beta chain described here comes from a study of T cells in Graves' hyperthyroidism and ophthalmopathy. Findings and caveats of the study: A 13 V-J model separated ophthalmopathy from stable hyperthyroidism. The model anticipated ophthalmopathy a median around 6 months pre-onset. Most expanded thyroid clonotypes above 0.001 recurred in blood.

Template material for amplifying TCR beta CDR3 regions consisted of RNA transcripts. TCR CDR3 underwent first-round RT-PCR with the HTBI primer set. A single record per CDR3 protein comes from TCRdb applying MiXCR to the multiplex PCR reads. The sample carries almost 600,000 distinct CDR3 sequences, about 14% recorded once. Used for diagnoses were clinical symptoms, serum thyroxine and TRAb, thyroid ultrasound and orbital computed tomography. At least ten counts were recorded for this clonotype. Its antigen is not known. The CDR3 totals 14 residues. V lost 5 bases and J lost 11; bases outside the gene matches: 6. The germline V gene has CDR1 LGHDT and CDR2 YNNKEL (reference sequence).

The sequencing sample was made of blood. The V gene is TRBV3-1, the J gene TRBJ1-4; 12 nucleotides line up with TRBD1. The TCR was taken from a woman between 25 and 40 years old with Graves' hyperthyroidism that later progressed to Graves' ophthalmopathy. CDR3 residues: CASSGRDRGPKLFF. CDR3 nucleotide sequence: TGTGCCAGCAGCGGCCGGGACAGGGGGCCTAAACTGTTTTTT.